The sequence of this TCR beta chain was determined in a study of cytomegalovirus exposure and HLA in healthy donors. Points from the study as a whole: Later analysis placed DRB1 highest and HLA-C lowest in TCR association rates, which differed by HLA locus. Indistinguishability led to the exclusion of some V segments, TRBV6-2 and TRBV6-3 included.

Germline lookup yields CDR1 MNHEY and CDR2 SVGAGI. The germline V and J ends were trimmed by 5 bases and 6 bases, with 16 bases remaining between them. The CDR3 consists of 15 residues. A word on this clone: Its antigen remains unknown.

In the PCR, 60 Vbeta and 13 Jbeta primers were used. Assay used: immunoSEQ multiplex PCR; TCRdb lists only in-frame clones, some missing. Found here are 140,000 or so clones, 74% of them singletons; the top ten hold around 4.1%. The TCR originated in a young man in good health and CMV-seropositive. Source material: PBMCs. The V call is TRBV6-5, the J call TRBJ2-2; weak D call: TRBD1 (6 bases). CDR3 nucleotides: TGTGCCAGCAGTAGGGGGTCGAAAGGACCCGGGGAGCTGTTTTTT. This codes for CASSRGSKGPGELFF.